This record looks at one TCR beta chain sequence and its context. The data were obtained in a study of blood T cell repertoires in COVID-19. Looking at the study overall: Material from acute and convalescent COVID-19 was sourced from the United States, Italy and Spain. Sample material is recorded as cDNA or gDNA derived from T cells, B-cell-depleted T cells, or PBMCs.

Unmatched junction bases numbered 5, after V lost 3 bases and J lost 8 bases. CDR1 is SGHRS and CDR2 is YFSETQ in the germline V gene. This CDR3 is 14 amino acids long. Original handling: Amplifying reference gene primers gave estimates of nucleated cell counts. TCRdb's table, derived via immunoSEQ multiplex PCR, lists solely in-frame clones and lacks some. V and J calls plus clone size are reproduced from that table; the DNA served to infer D and trimming. The sample holds some 150,000 clones, approximately 90% seen once. The TCR was taken from a woman of 80 years or more with acute or convalescent COVID-19. Sequenced sample: peripheral blood. V and J are TRBV5-1 and TRBJ1-6; 7 nucleotides match TRBD1. Written as DNA, the CDR3 is TGCGCCAGCAGCTACGGGACAGAGTATTCACCCCTCCACTTT. It is translated as CASSYGTEYSPLHF.